The 16 T cell receptor beta chains below all came from one sample that was sequenced in a study of T cells in Graves' hyperthyroidism and ophthalmopathy. RNA transcripts served as the template for amplifying TCR beta CDR3 regions. First-round RT-PCR of the TCR CDR3 relied on the HTBI primer set. MiXCR was run by TCRdb on the multiplex PCR reads, yielding one entry per CDR3 protein. Among fewer than 350,000 distinct CDR3 sequences, 12% to 15% were seen once, and the ten largest hold 7.9%. The sequenced material came from blood. All receptors come from a woman aged 40 to 50 with Graves' hyperthyroidism.

This clonotype was seen repeatedly, ten times or more. The DNA of the CDR3 is TGTGCCACCAGTCCCGGTGGGACAGGGCTTGGCAAGCAGTACTTC. It translates to CATSPGGTGLGKQYF. V is TRBV24-1 and J is TRBJ2-7; TRBD1 aligns across 9 bases. Trimming cost V 6 bases and J 8 bases; bases outside gene matches: 13. The CDR3 totals 15 residues. Germline V gene sequence: CDR1 KGHDR, CDR2 SFDVKD.

This clonotype was seen ten or more times. The J gene is TRBJ1-2, the V gene TRBV5-8, with TRBD1 identical over 8 bases. Germline trimming cut 0 bases from V and 3 bases from J; bases unmatched to any gene: 1. CDR1 is SGHTS and CDR2 is YDEGEE in the germline V gene. CDR3 size: 14 residues. The CDR3 reads CASSLDRGDYGYTF. CDR3 DNA sequence: TGTGCCAGCAGCTTGGACAGGGGGGACTATGGCTACACCTTC. Looking up the rest from reference TRBV5-8 and TRBJ1-2 gives the full variable domain: EAGVTQSPTHLIKTRGQQATLRCSPISGHTSVYWYQQALGLGLQFLLWYDEGEERNRGNFPPRFSGRQFPNYSSELNVNALELEDSALYLCASSLDRGDYGYTFGSGTRLTVV.

Ten or more counts support this clonotype. The rearrangement links TRBV11-3 to TRBJ2-1, with TRBD2 matching over 9 bases. Germline V CDR1 and CDR2: SGHNT, YENEEA. The CDR3 consists of 14 residues. V dropped 6 bases and J dropped 4; count of bases not matched to a gene: 4. CDR3 region: CASSRSGGYNEQFF. CDR3 DNA sequence: TGTGCCAGCAGTCGCAGCGGGGGGTACAATGAGCAGTTCTTC. Using reference TRBV11-3 and TRBJ2-1 for the parts outside the CDR3, the full variable domain is EAGVVQSPRYKIIEKKQPVAFWCNPISGHNTLYWYLQNLGQGPELLIRYENEEAVDDSQLPKDRFSAERLKGVDSTLKIQPAELGDSAVYLCASSRSGGYNEQFFGPGTRLTVL.

This clonotype showed up many times. The J gene is TRBJ2-1, the V gene TRBV6-1, with D uncertain. Trimming cost V 5 bases and J 4 bases, with 6 bases left between them. The germline gives CDR1 MNHNS, CDR2 SASEGT. This CDR3 is 12 amino acids long. For the CDR3, the DNA is TGTGCCAGCAGTAACCCATACAATGAGCAGTTCTTC. It specifies CASSNPYNEQFF.

Remarks on this clonotype: A clone one base away is much larger, so this may be a read error. The rearrangement links TRBV20-1 to TRBJ2-3; a possible D gene is TRBD1 (5 bases). There are 15 residues in the CDR3. The germline V gene encodes CDR1 DFQATT and CDR2 SNEGSKA (reference sequence). CDR3: CSAVPSLGRGDTQCF. CDR3 nucleotide sequence: TGCAGTGCCGTCCCCTCTCTGGGGCGCGGAGATACGCAGTGTTTT.

The chain recombines TRBV9 with TRBJ2-3; a possible D gene is TRBD2 (6 bases). Germline assignment: CDR1 SGDLS and CDR2 YYNGEE. There are 14 residues in the CDR3. V lost 0 bases and J 2 bases, leaving 7 bases between the germline ends. The CDR3 sequence is CASSVVAVTDTQYF. As DNA, the CDR3 is TGTGCCAGCAGCGTAGTAGCGGTCACAGATACGCAGTATTTT.

This clonotype was recorded at least ten times. This chain links TRBV20-1 with TRBJ2-7; TRBD2 agrees at 10 bases. The CDR3 is 14 residues long. Looked up from germline, CDR1 is DFQATT and CDR2 is SNEGSKA (reference sequence). The junction had 4 bases not matched to a gene; V was cut back by 2 bases and J by 3 bases. The CDR3 DNA reads TGCAGTGCTAGATCTAGCGGGAGAGGCTACGAGCAGTACTTC. Translating it yields CSARSSGRGYEQYF.

V gene TRBV20-1 combines with J gene TRBJ2-1, with TRBD2 matching 7 bases. Germline CDR1 reads DFQATT; CDR2 reads SNEGSKA (reference sequence). Trimming removed 7 bases from V and 5 bases from J; junction bases left unmatched: 2. The CDR3 runs 11 residues. CDR3 amino acids: CSGGTNNEQFF. CDR3 bases: TGCAGTGGCGGGACTAACAATGAGCAGTTCTTC.

The gene calls are TRBV7-8 and TRBJ2-2; 8 nucleotides line up with TRBD1. Germline V gene lookup returns CDR1 SGHVS and CDR2 FQNEAQ. There are 15 residues in the CDR3. After removal of 5 bases from V and 3 bases from J, the junction contained 5 bases not matched to a gene. The CDR3 loop reads CASSPGQGHTGELFF. For the CDR3, the DNA is TGTGCCAGCAGCCCCGGACAGGGCCACACCGGGGAGCTGTTTTTT.

This clonotype was recorded at least ten times. The chain links TRBV5-8 to TRBJ1-2; 8 positions agree with TRBD1. This CDR3 spans 15 amino acids. The germline CDR1 and CDR2 sequences are SGHTS and YDEGEE. J was trimmed by 6 bases and V by 1 base; bases with no gene match: 8. CDR3 in amino acids: CASSLSYRGVHGYTF. The CDR3 region has the DNA TGTGCCAGCAGCTTGTCGTACAGGGGGGTTCATGGCTACACCTTC.

In this sample, this clonotype turned up many times. The CDR3 DNA is TGTGCCAGCAGTAAATCAGACTATCGGGCTTTTCGAGAGACCCAGTACTTC. It is translated as CASSKSDYRAFRETQYF. This rearrangement joins TRBV12-3 or TRBV12-4 to TRBJ2-5, with a weak D call TRBD2 (5 bases). The CDR3 totals 17 residues. V dropped 5 bases and J dropped 4 bases, with 23 bases sitting between them.

The chain recombines TRBV6-1 with TRBJ2-3; D not certain. The length of the CDR3 is 13 residues. Germline V gene sequence: CDR1 MNHNS, CDR2 SASEGT. V was shortened by 10 bases and J by 8 bases, with 19 bases between the two germline ends. The DNA for the CDR3 is TGTGCCACCCGACCCGCCCCCGCCGGTACGCAGTATTTT. Encoded protein: CATRPAPAGTQYF.

The V call is TRBV20-1, the J call TRBJ2-7; TRBD2 is a possible D gene (6 bases). V lost 3 bases, J lost 0 bases, and 12 bases lay in between. The CDR3 consists of 14 residues. Germline-derived CDR1 and CDR2 are DFQATT and SNEGSKA (reference sequence). CDR3 coding DNA: TGCAGTGCTAGCCGGGGGATATACTCCTACGAGCAGTACTTC. This translates into CSASRGIYSYEQYF.

This clonotype was observed at least ten times. The chain couples TRBV12-3 or TRBV12-4 to TRBJ2-2; no clear D gene. With 3 bases removed from V and 5 bases from J, the gap between germline ends came to 7 bases. This CDR3 comprises 13 residues. CDR3 nucleotides: TGTGCCAGCAGTTTTATCTGGACCGGGGAGCTGTTTTTT. Encoded protein: CASSFIWTGELFF.

This clonotype was counted ten times or more. The J gene is TRBJ1-2, the V gene TRBV15; perhaps TRBD1 as D (5 bases). The V gene's germline CDR1 is LNHNV and CDR2 YYDKDF (reference sequence). Trimming removed 2 bases at V and 1 base at J, with 11 bases between. This CDR3 has 15 amino acids. This CDR3 reads CATSRTRDGNYGYTF. CDR3 nucleotides: TGTGCCACCAGCAGAACTCGGGACGGTAACTATGGCTACACCTTC. The whole variable domain, remainder taken from reference TRBV15 and TRBJ1-2, is DAMVIQNPRYQVTQFGKPVTLSCSQTLNHNVMYWYQQKSSQAPKLLFHYYDKDFNNEADTPDNFQSRRPNTSFCFLDIRSPGLGDTAMYLCATSRTRDGNYGYTFGSGTRLTVV.

This clonotype has at least ten counts. The chain carries TRBV5-8 and TRBJ1-2; a weak D match, TRBD1 (6 bases). The germline V and J ends were trimmed by 1 base and 6 bases, with 16 bases remaining between them. The CDR3 sequence is 15 residues long. Germline-derived CDR1 and CDR2 are SGHTS and YDEGEE. CDR3 protein: CASSLRQGLVDGYTF. Here the CDR3 DNA reads TGTGCCAGCAGCTTGCGGCAGGGGCTAGTCGATGGCTACACCTTC.